Listed here are 2 T cell receptor beta chains from one sample, sequenced in a study of shared clonotypes between healthy human individuals. Sequencing was performed with immunoSEQ multiplex PCR; in TCRdb, only in-frame clones are kept and a portion is missing. The table shows about 2.3 million clones, with about 92% occurring only once. The material sequenced was naive CD4+ T cells from PBMCs. Subset noted: CD45RA+ positively selected. These receptors all come from a man between 18 and 35 years old in good health. Some clones in this sample may be carry-over from other donors' samples.

Here the CDR3 reads CASSLEPFRDTEAFF. CDR3 sequence (DNA): TGTGCCAGCAGCTTAGAACCCTTTAGGGACACTGAAGCTTTCTTT. The chain carries TRBV11-3 and TRBJ1-1; D uncertain. The V end was cut by 0 bases, the J end by 3 bases, with 11 bases between. The length of the CDR3 is 15 residues. CDR1 is SGHNT, CDR2 YENEEA, per germline.

DNA for the CDR3: TGTGCCAGCAGTTTAGGGGCCGGGACAGGGGGCACCGGCTACACCTTC. It specifies CASSLGAGTGGTGYTF. This chain joins TRBV28 and TRBJ1-2; 12 bases are shared with TRBD1. The V gene's germline CDR1 is MDHEN and CDR2 SYDVKM. The junction had 9 bases not matched to a gene; V was cut back by 2 bases and J by 8 bases. The CDR3 is 16 amino acids.